This TCR beta chain was observed in a study of OX40 agonist ivuxolimab in advanced cancers. Whole-study context: Ivuxolimab is an agonistic anti-OX40 (CD134) antibody, and patients were treated with it. Three patients, one with hepatocellular carcinoma and two with cutaneous melanoma, responded partially.

The protocol was immunoSEQ multiplex PCR, while the TCRdb copy is restricted to in-frame clones and leaves out a portion. In the table there are 65,000 to 80,000 clones, about 89% of which are singletons. CDR3 length equals 18 residues. The V and J ends lost 0 bases and 2 bases, in that order; junction bases with no gene match: 7. Looked up from germline, CDR1 is SGHRS and CDR2 is YFSETQ. Material: CD4+ or CD8+ T cells sorted from blood, obtained in a trial of the OX40 agonist ivuxolimab. This TCR was sampled from an adult with an advanced solid tumor such as melanoma, head and neck, liver or kidney cancer. The V call is TRBV5-1, the J call TRBJ2-5, with 13 bases matching TRBD2. In nucleotides, the CDR3 is TGCGCCAGCAGCTTGGCCGGGACTAGCGGGACTTCACAAGAGACCCAGTACTTC. Its translation is CASSLAGTSGTSQETQYF.